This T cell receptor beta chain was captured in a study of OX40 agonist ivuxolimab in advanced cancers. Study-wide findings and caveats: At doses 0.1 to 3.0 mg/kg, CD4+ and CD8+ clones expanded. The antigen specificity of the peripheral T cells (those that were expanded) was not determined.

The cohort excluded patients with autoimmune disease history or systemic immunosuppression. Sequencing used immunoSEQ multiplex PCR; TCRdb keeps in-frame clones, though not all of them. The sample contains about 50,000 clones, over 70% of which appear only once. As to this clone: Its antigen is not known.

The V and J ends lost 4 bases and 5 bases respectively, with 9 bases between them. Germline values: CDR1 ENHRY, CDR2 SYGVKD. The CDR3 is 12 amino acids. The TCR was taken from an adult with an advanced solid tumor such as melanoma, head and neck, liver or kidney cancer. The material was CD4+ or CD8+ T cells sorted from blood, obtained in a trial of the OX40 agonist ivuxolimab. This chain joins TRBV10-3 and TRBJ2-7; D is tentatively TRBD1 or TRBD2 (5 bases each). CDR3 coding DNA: TGTGCCATCAGTGTCGGGGCCCACGAGCAGTACTTC. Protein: CAISVGAHEQYF.